What follows is one T cell receptor (beta chain) and its context. Sequenced by immunoSEQ multiplex PCR; TCRdb stores in-frame clones only, minus some. Among about 36,000 clones listed, around 89% were seen once. V lost 3 bases, J lost 6 bases, and 14 bases lay in between. Germline V lookup: CDR1 GTSNPN, CDR2 SVGIG (reference sequence). This CDR3 has 13 residues. This entry comes from a study of T cell changes during pregnancy in multiple sclerosis. This chain uses TRBV30 with TRBJ1-1; the D is unclear. Sequences were derived from CD8+ T cells from peripheral blood mononuclear cells, sampled in the third trimester of pregnancy. The source of this sequence is a female donor with multiple sclerosis, enrolled in a pregnancy study. The DNA of the CDR3 is TGTGCCTGGAGCCTGGTAGTTCCGGCTGAAGCTTTCTTT. This gives the protein CAWSLVVPAEAFF.